A selection of T cell receptor beta chains follows, all from one sample in a study of blood T cell repertoires in COVID-19. TCRdb keeps only in-frame clones here, not all; method: immunoSEQ multiplex PCR. The sample holds 70,000 to 100,000 clones; more than 75% are singletons and the top ten take 4.8%. Sequenced material: peripheral blood. These receptor sequences come from a woman over 75 with active COVID-19. The CDR3 runs from the conserved cysteine through the conserved F or W. Fields, in order: D gene, V gene, clone size, J gene, CDR3 DNA, CDR3 protein. A D gene is named only where the DNA matches it firmly. Clone size, where shown, is once, few, many, or a class for clones that have expanded.

d_call: .; v_call: TRBV6-5; clone_size: once; j_call: TRBJ2-7; cdr3_nt: TGTGCCAGCGGGAGGAGCGACGAGCAGTACTTC; cdr3_aa: CASGRSDEQYF
d_call: .; v_call: TRBV6-5; clone_size: .; j_call: TRBJ1-4; cdr3_nt: TGTGCCAGCAGTTACTCAAGGGGTAGTGAAAAACTGTTTTTT; cdr3_aa: CASSYSRGSEKLFF
d_call: .; v_call: TRBV7-2; clone_size: .; j_call: TRBJ2-5; cdr3_nt: TGTGCCAGCAGCTTAAAGGGGGAGACCCAGTACTTC; cdr3_aa: CASSLKGETQYF
d_call: TRBD2; v_call: TRBV18; clone_size: once; j_call: TRBJ2-3; cdr3_nt: TGTGCCAGCTCACTAATCCCGGGACTAGCGGGAGTTAATACGCAGTATTTT; cdr3_aa: CASSLIPGLAGVNTQYF
d_call: TRBD2; v_call: TRBV4-3; clone_size: .; j_call: TRBJ2-3; cdr3_nt: TGCGCCAGCAGCCAAGAAGGAGAACTAGCGGGAGTTGGAGATACGCAGTATTTT; cdr3_aa: CASSQEGELAGVGDTQYF
d_call: TRBD2; v_call: TRBV7-3; clone_size: .; j_call: TRBJ2-1; cdr3_nt: TGTGCCAGCAGCCCCGGACTAGCGGGGTACAATGAGCAGTTCTTC; cdr3_aa: CASSPGLAGYNEQFF
d_call: .; v_call: TRBV19; clone_size: .; j_call: TRBJ2-5; cdr3_nt: TGTGCCAGTCGACATACAGGCGACCAAGAGACCCAGTACTTC; cdr3_aa: CASRHTGDQETQYF
d_call: .; v_call: TRBV30; clone_size: .; j_call: TRBJ2-1; cdr3_nt: TGTGCCTGGAGTCAGAAGGAGGCGGGTAAGCACAATGAGCAGTTCTTC; cdr3_aa: CAWSQKEAGKHNEQFF
d_call: TRBD2; v_call: TRBV10-1; clone_size: .; j_call: TRBJ2-7; cdr3_nt: TGCGCCAGCATGGGGCTAGCGGGGTCTTCCTACGAGCAGTACTTC; cdr3_aa: CASMGLAGSSYEQYF
d_call: TRBD1; v_call: TRBV6-6; clone_size: .; j_call: TRBJ2-7; cdr3_nt: TGTGCCAGCAACTTGGGACAGGGGAGCTACGAGCAGTACTTC; cdr3_aa: CASNLGQGSYEQYF
d_call: .; v_call: TRBV7-3; clone_size: .; j_call: TRBJ1-1; cdr3_nt: TGTGCCAGCAGCTTAGACAGGAACACTGAAGCTTTCTTT; cdr3_aa: CASSLDRNTEAFF
d_call: TRBD2; v_call: TRBV7-6; clone_size: few; j_call: TRBJ2-1; cdr3_nt: TGTGCCAGCAGCCCCCGACTAGCGGAGGGGGTTTATGAGCAGTTCTTC; cdr3_aa: CASSPRLAEGVYEQFF
d_call: TRBD1; v_call: TRBV24-1; clone_size: .; j_call: TRBJ2-2; cdr3_nt: TGTGCCACCAGTGATCTTGGGGACAGTCGACACCGGGAGCTGTTTTTT; cdr3_aa: CATSDLGDSRHRELFF
d_call: TRBD2; v_call: TRBV19; clone_size: .; j_call: TRBJ2-1; cdr3_nt: TGTGCCAGTATGGGACTAGCGGGGGGGAGCTCCTACAATGAGCAGTTCTTC; cdr3_aa: CASMGLAGGSSYNEQFF
d_call: .; v_call: TRBV7-9; clone_size: .; j_call: TRBJ1-1; cdr3_nt: TGTGCCAGCAGCCTAAAGCTCGCCGAAGCTTTCTTT; cdr3_aa: CASSLKLAEAFF
d_call: .; v_call: TRBV5-5; clone_size: .; j_call: TRBJ2-5; cdr3_nt: TGTGCCAGCAGCTCCAGCAGGGGAGGGGGAGGGGAGACCCAGTACTTC; cdr3_aa: CASSSSRGGGGETQYF